The next 23 T cell receptor beta chains were all read from a single sample in a study of T cell responses to AZD1222 COVID-19 vaccine. Sequencing was performed with immunoSEQ multiplex PCR; in TCRdb, only in-frame clones are kept and a portion is missing. The sample consists of more than 85,000 clones, approximately 88% of them appearing once. This material consisted of peripheral blood, taken on day 0 of AZD1222 vaccination. The receptor source for this set is an adult in good health.

The table lists this clone with a few counts. The chain recombines TRBV6-1 with TRBJ2-7, with 7 bases fitting TRBD1. V lost 1 base to trimming and J lost 2 bases; unmatched junction nucleotides: 5. CDR3 size: 15 residues. Per germline, CDR1 MNHNS and CDR2 SASEGT. This chain's CDR3 is CASSEVWDSPYEQYF. The CDR3 DNA sequence: TGTGCCAGCAGTGAAGTATGGGACAGTCCCTACGAGCAGTACTTC.

This sequence joins TRBV2 and TRBJ1-6; no definite D call. Germline lookup yields CDR1 SNHLY and CDR2 FYNNEI. The CDR3 runs 14 residues. The V gene lost 6 bases and the J gene lost 9 bases, with 15 bases spanning the gap. The CDR3 region is CASSPHWESSPLHF. Here the CDR3 DNA reads TGTGCCAGCAGCCCACACTGGGAGAGTTCACCCCTCCACTTT.

J is TRBJ2-1 and V is TRBV2, with no clear D. The V end lost 7 bases, the J end lost 4 bases, and 8 bases lay between the germline ends. CDR3 length: 12 residues. In germline, CDR1 is SNHLY, CDR2 FYNNEI. The CDR3 reads CASIRQYNEQFF. CDR3 in DNA: TGTGCCAGCATAAGGCAGTACAATGAGCAGTTCTTC.

The chain couples TRBV7-5 to TRBJ1-4. TRBV7-5 corresponds to a pseudogene. The CDR3 runs 16 residues. CDR3 protein: CARSLHRPLRNEKLFF. CDR3 nucleotides: TGTGCCAGAAGCTTACATCGGCCGCTCCGGAATGAAAAACTGTTTTTT.

The rearrangement joins TRBV19 to TRBJ1-3; no definite D call. The length of the CDR3 is 13 residues. Germline assignment: CDR1 LNHDA and CDR2 SQIVND (reference sequence). Trimming removed 11 bases from V and 0 bases from J, with 11 bases in between. CDR3 amino acids: CASGTASGNTIYF. CDR3 nucleotides: TGTGCCTCGGGTACCGCCTCTGGAAACACCATATATTTT.

The V gene is TRBV10-2, the J gene TRBJ2-5, with no clear D. Germline loops: CDR1 WSHSY, CDR2 SAAADI. V lost 0 bases to trimming and J lost 0 bases, with 20 bases between them. The length of the CDR3 is 19 residues. The DNA for the CDR3 is TGCGCCAGCAGTGAGTCCCTATTCGGCTCGAACAGACACCAAGAGACCCAGTACTTC. Its protein product is CASSESLFGSNRHQETQYF.

V gene TRBV27 combines with J gene TRBJ1-1, with TRBD1 matching over 8 bases. Germline V gene lookup returns CDR1 MNHEY and CDR2 SMNVEV (reference sequence). V lost 4 bases to trimming and J lost 1 base; unmatched junction nucleotides: 5. The CDR3 is made up of 15 amino acids. Here the CDR3 DNA reads TGTGCCAGCAGTTCTACCGGGACAGGGAACACTGAAGCTTTCTTT. It translates to CASSSTGTGNTEAFF.

This clone was picked up one time. The genes are TRBV3-1 (or the pseudogene TRBV3-2) and TRBJ2-3, with a tentative D call TRBD2 (5 bases). Trimming took off 5 bases at V and 3 bases at J, with 18 bases between the two ends. This CDR3 comprises 16 residues. Germline V lookup: CDR1 LGHDT, CDR2 YNNKEL (reference sequence). The chain's CDR3 is CASSDRGTLGTDTQYF. DNA of the CDR3: TGTGCCAGCAGCGACCGGGGTACCCTTGGAACAGATACGCAGTATTTT.

The J gene is TRBJ2-1, the V gene TRBV5-1, with no clear D. Per germline, CDR1 SGHRS and CDR2 YFSETQ. The CDR3 sequence is 12 residues long. V was shortened by 0 bases and J by 6 bases, with 4 bases between the two germline ends. CDR3 bases: TGCGCCAGCAGCTTGGTCCGCAATGAGCAGTTCTTC. Protein sequence: CASSLVRNEQFF.

The V gene is TRBV7-2, the J gene TRBJ2-7; 7 bases line up with TRBD1. Per the germline V gene, CDR1 is SGHTA and CDR2 is FQGNSA. J gave up 4 bases and V 0 bases, and 3 bases lay outside the gene matches. The CDR3 length is 14 residues. CDR3 amino acids: CASSLARGTYEQYF. CDR3 DNA: TGTGCCAGCAGCTTAGCCAGGGGGACATACGAGCAGTACTTC.

CDR3 residues: CASSLHTDTQYF. CDR3 coding DNA: TGCGCCAGCAGCTTACACACAGATACGCAGTATTTT. The V call is TRBV5-1, the J call TRBJ2-3; D is unresolved. V dropped 2 bases and J dropped 2 bases, with 3 bases sitting between them. Germline V gene sequence: CDR1 SGHRS, CDR2 YFSETQ. CDR3 length equals 12 residues.

This chain connects TRBV4-2 to TRBJ1-6, with D possibly matching TRBD1 (5 bases). The germline gives CDR1 LGHNA, CDR2 YNFKEQ. This CDR3 is 16 amino acids long. The V and J ends lost 4 bases and 4 bases respectively, with 14 bases between them. CDR3 nucleotides: TGTGCCAGCAGCCTTTACCCCGGGACTTATAATTCACCCCTCCACTTT. This sequence encodes CASSLYPGTYNSPLHF.

The chain combines TRBV11-2 with TRBJ2-7, with 11 bases matching TRBD2. The V gene's germline CDR1 is SGHAT and CDR2 FQNNGV. The CDR3 has 16 amino acids. The trim removed 5 bases at V and 2 bases at J, leaving 8 bases unmatched. The CDR3: CASSPGLLAGAYEQYF. The CDR3 DNA is TGTGCCAGCAGCCCAGGGCTACTAGCGGGGGCCTACGAGCAGTACTTC.

V and J are TRBV29-1 and TRBJ2-1; the D is unclear. The CDR3 has 13 amino acids. The germline V gene encodes CDR1 SQVTM and CDR2 ANQGSEA. Between the trimmed V and J ends, which lost 8 bases and 0 bases, there was a span of 11 bases. CDR3: CSSGTSSYNEQFF. The CDR3 bases are TGCAGCTCGGGCACAAGCTCCTACAATGAGCAGTTCTTC.

This clone was counted a few times. Written as DNA, the CDR3 is TGTGCCAGCACCGAACATCGGACAGGCCCCACTGAAGCTTTCTTT. Its translation is CASTEHRTGPTEAFF. The rearrangement joins TRBV21-1 to TRBJ1-1; the listed D gene, TRBD1, was not tested against the DNA. TRBV21-1 has pseudogene status. CDR3 length: 15 amino acids.

The chain recombines TRBV7-2 with TRBJ1-6; a possible D gene is TRBD1 (5 bases). Between the trimmed V and J ends, which lost 2 bases and 10 bases, there was a span of 15 bases. Germline assignment: CDR1 SGHTA and CDR2 FQGNSA. This CDR3 is built from 15 residues. The CDR3 DNA sequence: TGTGCCAGCAGCTTATTAATTATCGGGGGATCACCCCTCCACTTT. It translates to CASSLLIIGGSPLHF.

The chain joins TRBV6-5 to TRBJ1-5; D gene uncertain. CDR3 size: 13 residues. The germline V gene has CDR1 MNHEY and CDR2 SVGAGI. The V end was cut by 8 bases, the J end by 7 bases, with 15 bases between. CDR3 sequence: CASSAGIEQPQHF. CDR3 sequence (DNA): TGTGCCAGCTCGGCCGGAATTGAACAGCCCCAGCATTTT.

J is TRBJ2-3 and V is TRBV5-1, with D perhaps TRBD1 (5 bases). V lost 3 bases and J 4 bases, leaving 18 bases between the germline ends. Germline values: CDR1 SGHRS, CDR2 YFSETQ. The CDR3 is 16 residues long. The CDR3 DNA reads as TGCGCCAGCAGCTACAATAGGGGCTCTGGGGCAGATACGCAGTATTTT. The encoded protein is CASSYNRGSGADTQYF.

The chain combines TRBV7-2 with TRBJ2-3; 8 nucleotides match TRBD2. The trim removed 1 base at V and 6 bases at J, leaving 9 bases unmatched. CDR1 and CDR2 (germline): SGHTA, FQGNSA. The CDR3 extends over 16 amino acids. CDR3 amino acids: CASSLGHSGTVDTQYF. CDR3 nucleotides: TGTGCCAGCAGCTTAGGGCATAGCGGGACGGTGGATACGCAGTATTTT.

This clone was observed once. The chain couples TRBV27 to TRBJ2-5, with D unclear. The CDR3 runs to 10 residues. Trimming took off 5 bases at V and 5 bases at J, with 3 bases between the two ends. Germline V CDR1 and CDR2: MNHEY, SMNVEV (reference sequence). The CDR3 loop is CASSPETQYF. CDR3 nucleotide sequence: TGTGCCAGCAGTCCGGAGACCCAGTACTTC.

The chain combines TRBV18 with TRBJ1-4, with a possible D match to TRBD1 (5 bases). Germline V CDR1 and CDR2: KGHSH, LQKENI. CDR3 length: 15 amino acids. V gave up 2 bases and J gave up 8 bases, with 15 bases separating them. The CDR3 loop reads CASSPGAVFGEKLFF. The CDR3 DNA follows: TGTGCCAGCTCACCAGGGGCGGTCTTCGGGGAAAAACTGTTTTTT.

V and J are TRBV23-1 and TRBJ2-1; D tentatively fits TRBD1 or TRBD2 (6 bases each). TRBV23-1 is recorded as an ORF, its role being uncertain. The CDR3 is made up of 20 amino acids. Between the trimmed V and J ends, which lost 0 bases and 4 bases, there was a span of 25 bases. The DNA of the CDR3 is TGCGCCAGCAGTCAATCGAGTGGGGGGCACCCGGTACTACAATACAATGAGCAGTTCTTC. As protein: CASSQSSGGHPVLQYNEQFF.

The J gene is TRBJ2-7, the V gene TRBV28, with 7 nucleotides matching TRBD2. J was trimmed by 6 bases and V by 6 bases; bases with no gene match: 11. Germline V gene data show CDR1 as MDHEN and CDR2 as SYDVKM. This CDR3 contains 14 residues. The CDR3 protein is CASRSGGSSGEQYF. CDR3 sequence (DNA): TGTGCCAGCAGGTCGGGCGGGAGTTCAGGCGAGCAGTACTTC. The complete variable domain, with remaining parts taken from reference TRBV28 and TRBJ2-7, reads DVKVTQSSRYLVKRTGEKVFLECVQDMDHENMFWYRQDPGLGLRLIYFSYDVKMKEKGDIPEGYSVSREKKERFSLILESASTNQTSMYLCASRSGGSSGEQYFGPGTRLTVT.